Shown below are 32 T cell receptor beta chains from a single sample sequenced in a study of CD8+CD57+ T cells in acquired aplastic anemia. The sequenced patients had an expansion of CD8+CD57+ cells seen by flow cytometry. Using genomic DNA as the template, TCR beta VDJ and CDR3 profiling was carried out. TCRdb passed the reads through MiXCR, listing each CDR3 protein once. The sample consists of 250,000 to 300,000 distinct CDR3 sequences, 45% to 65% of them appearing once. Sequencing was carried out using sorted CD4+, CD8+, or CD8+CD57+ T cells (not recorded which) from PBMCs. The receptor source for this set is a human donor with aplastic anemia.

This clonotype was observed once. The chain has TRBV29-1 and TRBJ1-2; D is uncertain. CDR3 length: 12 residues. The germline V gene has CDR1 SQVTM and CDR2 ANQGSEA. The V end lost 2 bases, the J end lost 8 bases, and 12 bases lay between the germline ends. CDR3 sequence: CSVESPGWGYTF. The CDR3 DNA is TGCAGCGTTGAATCCCCCGGGTGGGGCTACACCTTC.

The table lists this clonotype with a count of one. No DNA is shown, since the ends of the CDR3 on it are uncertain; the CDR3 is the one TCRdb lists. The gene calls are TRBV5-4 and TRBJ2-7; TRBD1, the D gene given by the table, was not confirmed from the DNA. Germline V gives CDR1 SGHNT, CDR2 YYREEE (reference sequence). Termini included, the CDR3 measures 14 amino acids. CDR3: CASSWGQGANELYF.

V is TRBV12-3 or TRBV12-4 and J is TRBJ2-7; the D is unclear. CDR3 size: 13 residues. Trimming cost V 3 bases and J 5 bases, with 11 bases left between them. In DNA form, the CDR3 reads TGTGCCAGCAGTTTTCGGGCGCGCGACGAGCAGTACTTC. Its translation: CASSFRARDEQYF.

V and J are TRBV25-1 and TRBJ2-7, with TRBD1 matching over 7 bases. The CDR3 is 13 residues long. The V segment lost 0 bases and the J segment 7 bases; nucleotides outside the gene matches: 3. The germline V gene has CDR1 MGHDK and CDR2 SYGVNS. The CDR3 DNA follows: TGTGCCAGCAGTGAATATCACAGGGGAGAGCAGTACTTC. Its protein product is CASSEYHRGEQYF.

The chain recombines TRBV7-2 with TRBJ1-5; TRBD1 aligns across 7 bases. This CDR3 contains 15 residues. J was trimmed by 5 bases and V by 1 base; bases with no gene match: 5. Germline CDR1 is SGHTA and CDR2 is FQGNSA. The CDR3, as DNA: TGTGCCAGCAGCTTAGAGGCAGGGGGAGATCAGCCCCAGCATTTT. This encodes CASSLEAGGDQPQHF.

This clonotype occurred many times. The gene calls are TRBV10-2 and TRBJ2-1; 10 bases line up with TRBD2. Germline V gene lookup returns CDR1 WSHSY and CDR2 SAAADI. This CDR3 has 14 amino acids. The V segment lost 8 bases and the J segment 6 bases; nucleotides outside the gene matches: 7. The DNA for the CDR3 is TGCGCCAGCGTCAGCGGGAGGGCCATCAATGAGCAGTTCTTC. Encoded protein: CASVSGRAINEQFF.

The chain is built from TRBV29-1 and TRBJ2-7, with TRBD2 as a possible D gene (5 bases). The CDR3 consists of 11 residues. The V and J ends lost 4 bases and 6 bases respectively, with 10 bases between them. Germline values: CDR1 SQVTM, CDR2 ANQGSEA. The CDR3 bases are TGCAGCGTTGGTGAGGGTAGCGAGCAGTACTTC. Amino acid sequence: CSVGEGSEQYF.

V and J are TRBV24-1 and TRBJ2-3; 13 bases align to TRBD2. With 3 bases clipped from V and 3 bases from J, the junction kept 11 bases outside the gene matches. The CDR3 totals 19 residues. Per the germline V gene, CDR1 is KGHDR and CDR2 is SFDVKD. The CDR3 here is CATSDPGLAGDICTDTQYF. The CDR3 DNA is TGTGCCACCAGTGATCCCGGACTAGCGGGGGACATTTGTACAGATACGCAGTATTTT.

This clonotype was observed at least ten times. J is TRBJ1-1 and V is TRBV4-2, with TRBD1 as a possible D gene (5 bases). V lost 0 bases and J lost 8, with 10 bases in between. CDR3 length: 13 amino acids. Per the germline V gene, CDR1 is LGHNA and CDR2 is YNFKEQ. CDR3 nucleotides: TGTGCCAGCAGCCAAGATGCGGGGGAGGAAGCTTTCTTT. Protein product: CASSQDAGEEAFF.

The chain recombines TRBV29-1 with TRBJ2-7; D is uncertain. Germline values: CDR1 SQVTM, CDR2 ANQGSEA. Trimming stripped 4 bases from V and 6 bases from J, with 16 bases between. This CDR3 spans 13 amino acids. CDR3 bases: TGCAGCGTTGCAGACTGGGATCGAGGCGAGCAGTACTTC. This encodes CSVADWDRGEQYF.

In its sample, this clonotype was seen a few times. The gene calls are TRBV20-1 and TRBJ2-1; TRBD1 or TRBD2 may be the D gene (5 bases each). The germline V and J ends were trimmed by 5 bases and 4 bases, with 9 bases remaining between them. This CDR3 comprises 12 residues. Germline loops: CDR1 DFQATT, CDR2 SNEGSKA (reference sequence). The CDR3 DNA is TGCAGTGCTGGGGGACGTTACAATGAGCAGTTCTTC. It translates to CSAGGRYNEQFF.

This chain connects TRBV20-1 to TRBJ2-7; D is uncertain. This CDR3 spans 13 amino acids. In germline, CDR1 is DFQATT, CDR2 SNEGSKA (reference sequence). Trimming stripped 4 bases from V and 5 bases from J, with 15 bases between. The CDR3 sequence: CSAIHAASHEQYF. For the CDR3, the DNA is TGCAGTGCTATTCACGCGGCGAGCCACGAGCAGTACTTC.

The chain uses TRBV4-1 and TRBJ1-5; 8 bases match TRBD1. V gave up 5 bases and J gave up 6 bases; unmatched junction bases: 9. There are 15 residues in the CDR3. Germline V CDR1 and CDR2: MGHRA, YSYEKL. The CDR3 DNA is TGCGCCAGCAGCGCCCCCGGACAGGGTGGTCAGCCCCAGCATTTT. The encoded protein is CASSAPGQGGQPQHF.

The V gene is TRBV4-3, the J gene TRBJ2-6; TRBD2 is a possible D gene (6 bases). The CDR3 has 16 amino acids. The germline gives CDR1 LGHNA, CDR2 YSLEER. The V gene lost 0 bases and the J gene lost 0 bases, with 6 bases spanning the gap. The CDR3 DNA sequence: TGCGCCAGCAGCCAAGAGGAGGGCTCTGGGGCCAACGTCCTGACTTTC. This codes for CASSQEEGSGANVLTF.

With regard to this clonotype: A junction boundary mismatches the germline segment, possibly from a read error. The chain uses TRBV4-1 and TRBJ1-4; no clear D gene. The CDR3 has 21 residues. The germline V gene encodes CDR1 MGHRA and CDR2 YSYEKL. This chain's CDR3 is CAGSQDRRWRFFYRDNEKLFF. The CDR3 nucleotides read TGCGCCGGCAGCCAAGATCGTCGTTGGAGGTTTTTCTACAGAGATAATGAAAAACTGTTTTTT.

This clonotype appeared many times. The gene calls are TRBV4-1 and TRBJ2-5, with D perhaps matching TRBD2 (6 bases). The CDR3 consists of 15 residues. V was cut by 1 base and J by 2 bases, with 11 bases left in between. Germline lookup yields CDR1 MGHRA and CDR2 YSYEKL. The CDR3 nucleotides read TGCGCCAGCAGCCAAGGGGGGGTGCGGCAAGAGACCCAGTACTTC. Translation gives CASSQGGVRQETQYF.

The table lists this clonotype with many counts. The CDR3 DNA follows: TGCAGCGTTGATTACTCTGGGGCCAACGTCCTGACTTTC. This sequence encodes CSVDYSGANVLTF. This sequence joins TRBV29-1 and TRBJ2-6; D ambiguous. The germline V gene has CDR1 SQVTM and CDR2 ANQGSEA. The CDR3 sequence is 13 residues long. With 3 bases removed from V and 0 bases from J, the gap between germline ends came to 3 bases.

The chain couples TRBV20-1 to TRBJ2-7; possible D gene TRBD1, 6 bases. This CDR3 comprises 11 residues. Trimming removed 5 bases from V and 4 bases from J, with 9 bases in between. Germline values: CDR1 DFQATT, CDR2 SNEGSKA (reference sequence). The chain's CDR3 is CSAVQGYEQYF. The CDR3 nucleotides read TGCAGTGCTGTACAGGGTTACGAGCAGTACTTC.

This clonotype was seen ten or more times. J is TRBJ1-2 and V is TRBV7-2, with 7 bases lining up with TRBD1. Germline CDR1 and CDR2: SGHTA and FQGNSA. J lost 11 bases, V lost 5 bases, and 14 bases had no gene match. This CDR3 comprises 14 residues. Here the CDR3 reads CASSPRGPDREYTF. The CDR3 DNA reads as TGTGCCAGCAGCCCTAGGGGGCCAGACAGGGAATACACCTTC.

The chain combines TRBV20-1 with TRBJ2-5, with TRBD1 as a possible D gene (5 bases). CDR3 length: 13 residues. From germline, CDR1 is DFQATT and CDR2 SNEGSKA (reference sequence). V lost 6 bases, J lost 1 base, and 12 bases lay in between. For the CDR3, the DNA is TGCAGTGCCCCGTGGGGCCTCCAAGAGACCCAGTACTTC. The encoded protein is CSAPWGLQETQYF.

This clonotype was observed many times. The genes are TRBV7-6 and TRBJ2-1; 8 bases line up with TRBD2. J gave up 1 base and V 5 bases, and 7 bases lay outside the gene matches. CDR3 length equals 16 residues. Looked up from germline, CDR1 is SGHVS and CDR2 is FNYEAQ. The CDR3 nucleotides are TGTGCCAGCAGCCGTACCAGCGGGGGATCCTACAATGAGCAGTTCTTC. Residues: CASSRTSGGSYNEQFF.

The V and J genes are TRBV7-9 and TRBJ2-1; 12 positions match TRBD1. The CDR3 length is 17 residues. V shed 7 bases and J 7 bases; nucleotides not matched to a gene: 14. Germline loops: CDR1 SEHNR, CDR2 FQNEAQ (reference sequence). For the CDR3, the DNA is TGTGCCAGCACGGGGACAGGGGGCGATCCGGCCCTAAATGAGCAGTTCTTC. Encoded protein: CASTGTGGDPALNEQFF.

CDR3 bases: TGTGCCAGCAGTGAATGGACAGCCAGTAGGAACACTGAAGCTTTCTTT. It translates to CASSEWTASRNTEAFF. J is TRBJ1-1 and V is TRBV25-1; TRBD1 is a possible D gene (6 bases). The CDR3 length is 16 residues. Per germline, CDR1 MGHDK and CDR2 SYGVNS. The V gene lost 1 base and the J gene lost 1 base, with 13 bases spanning the gap.

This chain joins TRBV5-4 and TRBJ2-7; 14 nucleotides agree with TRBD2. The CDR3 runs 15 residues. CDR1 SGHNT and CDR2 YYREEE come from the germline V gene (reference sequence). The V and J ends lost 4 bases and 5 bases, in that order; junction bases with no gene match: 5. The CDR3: CASSPGLAGGHEQYF. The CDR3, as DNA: TGTGCCAGCAGCCCAGGACTAGCGGGGGGCCACGAGCAGTACTTC.

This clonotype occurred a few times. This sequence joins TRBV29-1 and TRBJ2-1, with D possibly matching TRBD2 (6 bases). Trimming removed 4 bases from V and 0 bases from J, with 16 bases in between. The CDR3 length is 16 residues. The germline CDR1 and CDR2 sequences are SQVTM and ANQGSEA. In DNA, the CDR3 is TGCAGCGTTGTGGGGGGTGGTATAGGCTCCTACAATGAGCAGTTCTTC. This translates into CSVVGGGIGSYNEQFF.

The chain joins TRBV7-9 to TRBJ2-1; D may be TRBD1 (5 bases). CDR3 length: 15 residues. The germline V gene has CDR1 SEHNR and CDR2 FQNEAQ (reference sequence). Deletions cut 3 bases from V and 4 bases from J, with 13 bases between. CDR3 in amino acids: CASSLGQVQYNEQFF. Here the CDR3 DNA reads TGTGCCAGCAGCTTGGGGCAGGTGCAGTACAATGAGCAGTTCTTC.

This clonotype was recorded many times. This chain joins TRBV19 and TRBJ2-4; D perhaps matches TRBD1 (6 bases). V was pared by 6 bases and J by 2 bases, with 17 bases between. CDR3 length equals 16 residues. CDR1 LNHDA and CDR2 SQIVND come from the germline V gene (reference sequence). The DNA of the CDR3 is TGTGCCAGTAGCGAGGACAGAATACTATCCAAAAACATTCAGTACTTC. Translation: CASSEDRILSKNIQYF.

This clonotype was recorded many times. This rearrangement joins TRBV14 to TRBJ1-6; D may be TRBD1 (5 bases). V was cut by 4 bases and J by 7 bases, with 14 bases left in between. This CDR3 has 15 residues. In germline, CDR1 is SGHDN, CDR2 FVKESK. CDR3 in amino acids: CASSPRQKLNSPLHF. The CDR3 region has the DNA TGTGCCAGCAGCCCCCGACAGAAGCTGAATTCACCCCTCCACTTT. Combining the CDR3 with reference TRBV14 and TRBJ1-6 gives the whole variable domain EAGVTQFPSHSVIEKGQTVTLRCDPISGHDNLYWYRRVMGKEIKFLLHFVKESKQDESGMPNNRFLAERTGGTYSTLKVQPAELEDSGVYFCASSPRQKLNSPLHFGNGTRLTVT.

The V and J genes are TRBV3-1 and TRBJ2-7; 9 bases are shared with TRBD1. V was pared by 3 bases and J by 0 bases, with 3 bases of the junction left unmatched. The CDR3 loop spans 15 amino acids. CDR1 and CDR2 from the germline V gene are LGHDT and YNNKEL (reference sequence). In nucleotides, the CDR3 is TGTGCCAGCAGCCAGGGGACAGGGACCTCCTACGAGCAGTACTTC. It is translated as CASSQGTGTSYEQYF.

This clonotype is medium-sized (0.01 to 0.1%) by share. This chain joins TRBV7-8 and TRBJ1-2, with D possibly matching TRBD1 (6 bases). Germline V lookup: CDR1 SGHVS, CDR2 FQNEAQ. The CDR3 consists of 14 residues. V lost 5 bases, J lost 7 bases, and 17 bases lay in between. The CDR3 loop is CASSPEGGAAGYTF. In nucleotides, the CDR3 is TGTGCCAGCAGCCCAGAGGGGGGGGCAGCTGGCTACACCTTC.

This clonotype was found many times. CDR3 sequence (DNA): TGTGCCAGCAGCTTACAGGGACAGGGGAACTATGGCTACACCTTC. Encoded protein: CASSLQGQGNYGYTF. The chain is built from TRBV11-2 and TRBJ1-2; 10 nucleotides agree with TRBD1. CDR3 size: 15 residues. The ends lost 2 bases at V and 2 bases at J; junction bases unmatched: 2. The germline CDR1 and CDR2 sequences are SGHAT and FQNNGV. Full variable domain (missing parts from reference TRBV11-2 and TRBJ1-2): EAGVAQSPRYKIIEKRQSVAFWCNPISGHATLYWYQQILGQGPKLLIQFQNNGVVDDSQLPKDRFSAERLKGVDSTLKIQPAKLEDSAVYLCASSLQGQGNYGYTFGSGTRLTVV.

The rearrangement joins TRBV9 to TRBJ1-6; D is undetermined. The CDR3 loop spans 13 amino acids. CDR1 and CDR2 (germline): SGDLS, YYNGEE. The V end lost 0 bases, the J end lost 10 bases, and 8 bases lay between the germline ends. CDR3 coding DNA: TGTGCCAGCAGCGTAGGCAGCGACTCACCCCTCCACTTT. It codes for CASSVGSDSPLHF.